A single sample is the source of the 27 T cell receptor beta chains below, sequenced in a study of technical replicates of blood from a few donors. The repertoire was sequenced with immunoSEQ multiplex PCR; TCRdb's copy has only in-frame clones and lacks some. There are 65,000 to 85,000 clones in the sample; roughly 98% occur only once, and more than 0.12% lies in the top ten. The sequenced sample was T cells isolated from PBMCs. These receptors were taken from a human donor in good health.

The chain has TRBV28 and TRBJ1-1; D is possibly TRBD1 (5 bases). The CDR3 sequence is 15 residues long. The V gene's germline CDR1 is MDHEN and CDR2 SYDVKM. The germline V and J ends were trimmed by 7 bases and 8 bases, with 23 bases remaining between them. CDR3 nucleotide sequence: TGTGCCAGCACCCTTTATGTGGGGACTCCTAGGGAAGCTTTCTTT. It is translated as CASTLYVGTPREAFF. The variable domain in full, with the rest retrieved from reference TRBV28 and TRBJ1-1, is DVKVTQSSRYLVKRTGEKVFLECVQDMDHENMFWYRQDPGLGLRLIYFSYDVKMKEKGDIPEGYSVSREKKERFSLILESASTNQTSMYLCASTLYVGTPREAFFGQGTRLTVV.

The gene calls are TRBV5-4 and TRBJ2-7; possibly TRBD1 for D (5 bases). Germline CDR1 is SGHNT and CDR2 is YYREEE (reference sequence). Deletions cut 0 bases from V and 4 bases from J, with 14 bases between. The CDR3 is made up of 15 amino acids. DNA for the CDR3: TGTGCCAGCAGCTTGGCCAGGCAGGGTGGGTACGAGCAGTACTTC. Amino acid sequence: CASSLARQGGYEQYF.

The V call is TRBV5-1, the J call TRBJ1-2; D not resolved. The CDR3 runs 14 residues. Germline loops: CDR1 SGHRS, CDR2 YFSETQ. Trimming took 4 bases from V and 4 from J, leaving 14 bases between them. The DNA for the CDR3 is TGCGCCAGCAGCGCGGCCCGCGGGTCCTATGGCTACACCTTC. This codes for CASSAARGSYGYTF.

This rearrangement joins TRBV28 to TRBJ2-5; no clear D gene. V lost 6 bases to trimming and J lost 4 bases, with 9 bases between them. The germline CDR1 and CDR2 sequences are MDHEN and SYDVKM. This CDR3 is built from 12 residues. The CDR3 DNA sequence: TGTGCCAGCAGCTCGATCGGAGAGACCCAGTACTTC. Translation gives CASSSIGETQYF.

The chain combines TRBV4-2 with TRBJ1-3; possible D gene TRBD1, 6 bases. In germline, CDR1 is LGHNA, CDR2 YNFKEQ. Trimming took 4 bases from V and 0 from J, leaving 16 bases between them. This CDR3 is built from 17 residues. CDR3 nucleotides: TGTGCCAGCAGCCCGGTCGTGGGGGCGAGCTCTGGAAACACCATATATTTT. It is translated as CASSPVVGASSGNTIYF.

The genes are TRBV2 and TRBJ1-1, with D tentatively TRBD1 (6 bases). This CDR3 has 15 residues. CDR1 is SNHLY, CDR2 FYNNEI, per germline. Trimming removed 3 bases from V and 8 bases from J, with 19 bases in between. In DNA form, the CDR3 reads TGTGCCAGCAGTGAGGGCAGGGGAACAGGTCCCGAAGCTTTCTTT. Amino acids: CASSEGRGTGPEAFF. The full variable domain, in which reference TRBV2 and TRBJ1-1 provide the parts outside the CDR3, is EPEVTQTPSHQVTQMGQEVILRCVPISNHLYFYWYRQILGQKVEFLVSFYNNEISEKSEIFDDQFSVERPDGSNFTLKIRSTKLEDSAMYFCASSEGRGTGPEAFFGQGTRLTVV.

This chain connects TRBV28 to TRBJ1-2, with 9 positions matching TRBD1. The CDR3 loop spans 14 amino acids. In germline, CDR1 is MDHEN, CDR2 SYDVKM. J lost 8 bases, V lost 3 bases, and 7 bases had no gene match. CDR3 residues: CASSFSDRGWGYTF. In DNA form, the CDR3 reads TGTGCCAGCAGTTTCTCGGACAGGGGCTGGGGCTACACCTTC.

Remarks on this clone: The junction differs from germline at one of its ends, possibly a read error. The V call is TRBV29-1, the J call TRBJ2-7, with 7 bases lining up with TRBD1. CDR1 is SQVTM and CDR2 is ANQGSEA in the germline V gene. This CDR3 is 15 amino acids long. Written as DNA, the CDR3 is TGCAGCGCTGAAATAGGACAGGTCAATACCTACGAGCAGTACTTC. It specifies CSAEIGQVNTYEQYF.

The chain has TRBV18 and TRBJ2-2, with a possible D match to TRBD1 (6 bases). The germline CDR1 and CDR2 sequences are KGHSH and LQKENI. Trimming shortened V by 3 bases and J by 8 bases, and 13 bases separated the two germline ends. The CDR3 sequence is 14 residues long. CDR3 region: CASSPLQGSGELFF. For the CDR3, the DNA is TGTGCCAGCTCACCCCTACAGGGTTCAGGGGAGCTGTTTTTT.

This chain links TRBV11-2 with TRBJ2-1; D gene ambiguous. Germline V gives CDR1 SGHAT, CDR2 FQNNGV. Between the trimmed V and J ends, which lost 2 bases and 0 bases, there was a span of 8 bases. The CDR3 is 15 residues long. The CDR3 coding sequence is TGTGCCAGCAGCTTATTCAGTACCTCCTACAATGAGCAGTTCTTC. Its translation is CASSLFSTSYNEQFF.

The chain combines TRBV11-2 with TRBJ2-7; perhaps TRBD2 as D (5 bases). Per the germline V gene, CDR1 is SGHAT and CDR2 is FQNNGV. CDR3 length: 15 amino acids. Trimming shortened V by 3 bases and J by 0 bases, and 12 bases separated the two germline ends. This chain's CDR3 is CASSFGSGSSYEQYF. DNA of the CDR3: TGTGCCAGCAGCTTCGGATCGGGATCCTCCTACGAGCAGTACTTC.

This clone was recorded once. The rearrangement links TRBV5-1 to TRBJ2-7, with D possibly being TRBD1 (5 bases). This CDR3 contains 13 residues. V was trimmed by 5 bases and J by 3 bases, leaving 12 bases between them. The germline V gene has CDR1 SGHRS and CDR2 YFSETQ. CDR3 coding DNA: TGCGCCAGCAGACCAACAGGAATCTACGAGCAGTACTTC. Translating gives CASRPTGIYEQYF.

Here the CDR3 DNA reads TGTGCCAGCAGTGTTCGGACAGGGGGAGACTATGGCTACACCTTC. This encodes CASSVRTGGDYGYTF. The rearrangement links TRBV6-5 to TRBJ1-2; 10 nucleotides match TRBD1. CDR1 is MNHEY and CDR2 is SVGAGI in the germline V gene. Trimming took 5 bases from V and 3 from J; bases not matched to a gene: 6. The CDR3 sequence is 15 residues long.

J is TRBJ1-3 and V is TRBV6-6; 10 positions agree with TRBD1. CDR3 length: 15 residues. CDR1 MNHNY and CDR2 SVGAGI come from the germline V gene (reference sequence). With 2 bases clipped from V and 9 bases from J, the junction kept 7 bases outside the gene matches. CDR3 in amino acids: CASSYGRQGALTIYF. Written as DNA, the CDR3 is TGTGCCAGCAGTTACGGGCGACAGGGGGCCCTCACCATATATTTT.

This rearrangement joins TRBV6-5 to TRBJ2-1; TRBD1 is a possible D gene (6 bases). Germline V gene sequence: CDR1 MNHEY, CDR2 SVGAGI. Trimming cost V 3 bases and J 7 bases, with 13 bases left between them. This CDR3 region has 14 residues. This CDR3 is CASSYLAGVNEQFF. The CDR3 nucleotides read TGTGCCAGCAGTTATTTGGCAGGGGTTAATGAGCAGTTCTTC.

CDR3 loop: CASSVQGGSYEQYF. DNA for the CDR3: TGTGCCAGCAGTGTACAGGGGGGCTCCTACGAGCAGTACTTC. The chain employs TRBV2 and TRBJ2-7; 8 bases are a match to TRBD1. CDR3 length: 14 residues. Per the germline V gene, CDR1 is SNHLY and CDR2 is FYNNEI. The trim removed 4 bases at V and 0 bases at J, leaving 2 bases unmatched.

This clone appeared once. CDR3 sequence: CASSTALLQFF. The CDR3 coding sequence is TGTGCCAGTAGTACGGCCTTACTACAGTTCTTC. The chain employs TRBV19 and TRBJ2-1; D not certain. The V end lost 4 bases, the J end lost 13 bases, and 11 bases lay between the germline ends. The CDR3 is 11 amino acids. Germline CDR1 and CDR2: LNHDA and SQIVND (reference sequence).

This rearrangement joins TRBV25-1 to TRBJ1-6; no firm D call. The CDR3 extends over 14 amino acids. Germline V gives CDR1 MGHDK, CDR2 SYGVNS. V shed 4 bases and J shed 7 bases, with 11 bases lying between them. The CDR3 nucleotides are TGTGCCAGCAGTGCCTCATACTTGAATTCACCCCTCCACTTT. Its protein product is CASSASYLNSPLHF.

This clone was detected only once. The chain uses TRBV10-2 and TRBJ2-5; D remains unclear. The ends were cut back, 2 bases at V and 1 base at J, with 5 bases in the middle. The CDR3 is 13 amino acids. Germline loops: CDR1 WSHSY, CDR2 SAAADI. This CDR3 is CASSERSQETQYF. Here the CDR3 DNA reads TGCGCCAGCAGTGAGCGGTCCCAAGAGACCCAGTACTTC.

The V gene is TRBV27, the J gene TRBJ1-2; no reliable D call. CDR3 length equals 14 residues. The V gene's germline CDR1 is MNHEY and CDR2 SMNVEV (reference sequence). Deletions cut 4 bases from V and 5 bases from J, with 14 bases between. The CDR3 loop is CASSSTGNIYGYTF. The CDR3 region has the DNA TGTGCCAGCAGTTCAACCGGGAACATTTATGGCTACACCTTC.

This chain uses TRBV9 with TRBJ2-7, with 7 bases that match TRBD2. This CDR3 contains 13 residues. Per germline, CDR1 SGDLS and CDR2 YYNGEE. V gave up 3 bases and J gave up 9 bases; unmatched junction bases: 9. CDR3 sequence: CASSARAGVAQYF. The CDR3 DNA reads as TGTGCCAGCAGCGCACGGGCGGGGGTTGCGCAGTACTTC.

The CDR3 DNA reads TGTGCCATCAGTGAGTCGGTAGTTAACTATGGCTACACCTTC. Residues: CAISESVVNYGYTF. This chain uses TRBV10-3 with TRBJ1-2; D not certain. This CDR3 is built from 14 residues. V was clipped by 0 bases and J by 1 base, with 6 bases between them. Looked up from germline, CDR1 is ENHRY and CDR2 is SYGVKD.

V is TRBV30 and J is TRBJ1-3; TRBD1 might be the D (5 bases). V dropped 2 bases and J dropped 0 bases, with 11 bases sitting between them. The CDR3 runs 15 residues. Looked up from germline, CDR1 is GTSNPN and CDR2 is SVGIG (reference sequence). CDR3 sequence reads: CAWSLTANSGNTIYF. CDR3 nucleotides: TGTGCCTGGAGTCTGACAGCTAACTCTGGAAACACCATATATTTT.

J is TRBJ2-6 and V is TRBV29-1; 12 bases fit TRBD1. The V segment lost 6 bases and the J segment 3 bases; nucleotides outside the gene matches: 9. The CDR3 runs to 17 residues. Germline CDR1 and CDR2: SQVTM and ANQGSEA. The CDR3 reads CSVMRGTGGFGANVLTF. CDR3 DNA sequence: TGCAGCGTCATGAGAGGGACAGGGGGCTTTGGGGCCAACGTCCTGACTTTC.

V and J are TRBV10-2 and TRBJ2-7; 7 nucleotides line up with TRBD2. The CDR3 consists of 12 residues. J was trimmed by 3 bases and V by 7 bases; bases with no gene match: 3. Germline CDR1 and CDR2: WSHSY and SAAADI. The CDR3 DNA reads TGCGCCAGCATTGCTAGCGGCTACGAGCAGTACTTC. It encodes CASIASGYEQYF.

The chain uses TRBV4-1 and TRBJ2-7, with TRBD2 matching over 10 bases. The V segment lost 3 bases and the J segment 1 base; nucleotides outside the gene matches: 12. The length of the CDR3 is 18 residues. Germline CDR1 is MGHRA and CDR2 is YSYEKL. CDR3 in amino acids: CASSQVLAGILGSYEQYF. In nucleotides, the CDR3 is TGCGCCAGCAGCCAGGTACTAGCGGGGATCCTTGGGTCCTACGAGCAGTACTTC.

V gene TRBV5-6 combines with J gene TRBJ2-1; 10 bases fit TRBD2. The germline CDR1 and CDR2 sequences are SGHDT and YYEEEE. J gave up 7 bases and V 3 bases, and 13 bases lay outside the gene matches. This CDR3 comprises 17 residues. The CDR3 protein is CASSSQGLAVPVNEQFF. The CDR3 DNA sequence: TGTGCCAGCAGCTCACAAGGACTAGCGGTACCTGTAAATGAGCAGTTCTTC.